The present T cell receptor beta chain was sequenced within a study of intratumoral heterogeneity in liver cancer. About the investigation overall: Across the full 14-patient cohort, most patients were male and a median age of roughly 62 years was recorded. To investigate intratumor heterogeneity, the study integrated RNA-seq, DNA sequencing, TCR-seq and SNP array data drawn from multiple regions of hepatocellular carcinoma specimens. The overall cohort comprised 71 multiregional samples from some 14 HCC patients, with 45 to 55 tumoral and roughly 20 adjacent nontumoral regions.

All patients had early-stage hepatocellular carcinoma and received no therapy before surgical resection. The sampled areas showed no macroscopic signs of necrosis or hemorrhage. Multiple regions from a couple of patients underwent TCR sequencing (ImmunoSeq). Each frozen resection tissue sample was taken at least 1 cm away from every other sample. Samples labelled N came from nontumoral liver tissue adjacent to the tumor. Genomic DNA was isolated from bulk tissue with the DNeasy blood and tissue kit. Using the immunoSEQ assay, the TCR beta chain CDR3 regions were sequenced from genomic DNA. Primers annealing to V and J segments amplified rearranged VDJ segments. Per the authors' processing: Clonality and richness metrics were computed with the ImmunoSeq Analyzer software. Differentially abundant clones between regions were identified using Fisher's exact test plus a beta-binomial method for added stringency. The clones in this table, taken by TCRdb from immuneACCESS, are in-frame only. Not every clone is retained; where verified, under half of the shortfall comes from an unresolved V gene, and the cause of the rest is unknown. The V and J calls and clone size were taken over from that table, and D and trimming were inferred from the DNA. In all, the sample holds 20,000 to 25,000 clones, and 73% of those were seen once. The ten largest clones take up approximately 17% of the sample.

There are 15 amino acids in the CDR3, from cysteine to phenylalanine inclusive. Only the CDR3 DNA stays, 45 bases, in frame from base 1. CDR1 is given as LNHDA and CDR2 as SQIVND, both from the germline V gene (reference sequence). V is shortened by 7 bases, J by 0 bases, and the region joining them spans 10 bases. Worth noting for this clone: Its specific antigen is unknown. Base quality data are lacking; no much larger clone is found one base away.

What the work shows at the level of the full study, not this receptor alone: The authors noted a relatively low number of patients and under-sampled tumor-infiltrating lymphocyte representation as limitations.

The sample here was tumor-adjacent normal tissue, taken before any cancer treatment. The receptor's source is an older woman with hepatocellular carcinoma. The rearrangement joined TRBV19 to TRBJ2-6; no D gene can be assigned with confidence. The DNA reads TGTGCCAGTAAGGGCAGCAGCTCTGGGGCCAACGTCCTGACTTTC. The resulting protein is CASKGSSSGANVLTF.